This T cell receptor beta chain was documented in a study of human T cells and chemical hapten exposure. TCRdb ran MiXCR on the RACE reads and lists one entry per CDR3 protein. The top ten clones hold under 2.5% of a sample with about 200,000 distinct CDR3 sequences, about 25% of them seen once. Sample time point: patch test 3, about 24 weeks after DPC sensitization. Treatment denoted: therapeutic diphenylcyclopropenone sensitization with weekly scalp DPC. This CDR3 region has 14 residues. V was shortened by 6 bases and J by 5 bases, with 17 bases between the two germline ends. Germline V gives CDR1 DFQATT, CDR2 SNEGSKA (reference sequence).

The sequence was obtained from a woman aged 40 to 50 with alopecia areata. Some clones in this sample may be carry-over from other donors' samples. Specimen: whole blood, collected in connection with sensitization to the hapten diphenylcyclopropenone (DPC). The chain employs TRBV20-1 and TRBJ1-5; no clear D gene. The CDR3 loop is CSAHFGSRDQPQHF. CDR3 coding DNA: TGCAGTGCCCATTTCGGGTCCCGGGATCAGCCCCAGCATTTT.